This entry concerns a single T cell receptor (beta chain). This table comes from immunoSEQ multiplex PCR, and its TCRdb copy is limited to in-frame clones, with some not included. The sample yields around 130,000 clones, about 94% seen once. The ends were cut back, 9 bases at V and 1 base at J, with 10 bases in the middle. The germline V gene has CDR1 MNHEY and CDR2 SVGAGI. The CDR3 extends over 13 amino acids. This entry comes from a study of T cell responses to AZD1222 COVID-19 vaccine. The chain employs TRBV6-5 and TRBJ1-3; D not certain. This TCR was sampled from an adult in good health. Sequenced here: peripheral blood, sampled on day 0 of AZD1222 vaccination. The chain's CDR3 is CASSQHSGNTIYF. The CDR3 bases are TGTGCCAGTAGTCAACATTCTGGAAACACCATATATTTT.